What follows are 28 T cell receptor beta chains derived from one specimen sequenced in a study of T cell repertoires in cytomegalovirus infection. TCRdb reprocessed the reads via MiXCR and lists one record per CDR3 protein. Altogether some 300,000 distinct CDR3 sequences are present, approximately 10% being singletons, with the ten largest covering around 2.5%. The sample comprised PBMCs. The receptors shown here come from a human donor in good health (CMV status not recorded). Some clones in this sample may be carry-over from other donors' samples.

This clonotype was seen repeatedly, ten times or more. The V gene is TRBV28, the J gene TRBJ2-2, with 7 bases lining up with TRBD1. J lost 1 base, V lost 7 bases, and 6 bases had no gene match. The CDR3 covers 15 residues. CDR1 is MDHEN and CDR2 is SYDVKM in the germline V gene. The CDR3 coding sequence is TGTGCCAGCACCCCGAGACAGGGGAACACCGGGGAGCTGTTTTTT. Residues: CASTPRQGNTGELFF.

This clonotype was picked up many times. The chain employs TRBV24-1 and TRBJ1-2, with D uncertain. The V end was cut by 6 bases, the J end by 4 bases, with 8 bases between. Per the germline V gene, CDR1 is KGHDR and CDR2 is SFDVKD. The CDR3 sequence is 12 residues long. The DNA of the CDR3 is TGTGCCACCAGTACGGGAGCCTATGGCTACACCTTC. Its protein product is CATSTGAYGYTF.

The chain is built from TRBV7-9 and TRBJ1-2, with D possibly being TRBD1 (5 bases). CDR3 length: 13 amino acids. Germline CDR1 SEHNR, CDR2 FQNEAQ (reference sequence). Trimming cost V 5 bases and J 2 bases, with 9 bases left between them. CDR3 region: CASSGGKNYGYTF. DNA of the CDR3: TGTGCCAGCAGCGGGGGGAAGAACTATGGCTACACCTTC.

The chain joins TRBV29-1 to TRBJ1-1, with TRBD1 as a possible D gene (6 bases). Germline V gene data show CDR1 as SQVTM and CDR2 as ANQGSEA. CDR3 length: 12 amino acids. V lost 2 bases to trimming and J lost 7 bases, with 11 bases between them. The CDR3 nucleotides read TGCAGCGTTGAAAGGGGGGGGATTGAAGCTTTCTTT. Amino acids: CSVERGGIEAFF.

This clonotype appeared many times. The chain recombines TRBV7-9 with TRBJ2-5, with D possibly being TRBD1 (7 bases). This CDR3 spans 16 amino acids. The V end lost 5 bases, the J end lost 2 bases, and 18 bases lay between the germline ends. Germline values: CDR1 SEHNR, CDR2 FQNEAQ (reference sequence). The CDR3 loop is CASSPKEGARQETQYF. The CDR3 DNA sequence: TGTGCCAGCAGCCCAAAGGAGGGGGCGCGGCAAGAGACCCAGTACTTC.

Worth noting for this clonotype: The junction differs from germline at one of its ends, possibly a read error. The chain recombines TRBV29-1 with TRBJ2-2; TRBD1 agrees at 7 bases. This CDR3 comprises 15 residues. Germline assignment: CDR1 SQVTM and CDR2 ANQGSEA. The CDR3 spells CSFEDRDRYTGELFF. CDR3 DNA: TGCAGCTTTGAAGACCGGGACAGATACACCGGGGAGCTGTTTTTT.

This clonotype was found many times. This chain connects TRBV4-1 to TRBJ1-5; D is uncertain. Germline loops: CDR1 MGHRA, CDR2 YSYEKL. This CDR3 spans 14 amino acids. Trimming removed 0 bases from V and 3 bases from J, with 6 bases in between. CDR3: CASSQDRTNQPQHF. The CDR3 DNA reads as TGCGCCAGCAGCCAAGACAGGACCAATCAGCCCCAGCATTTT.

This clonotype has a handful of counts. J is TRBJ2-1 and V is TRBV20-1; 8 bases align to TRBD2. Per the germline V gene, CDR1 is DFQATT and CDR2 is SNEGSKA (reference sequence). CDR3 size: 15 residues. The ends lost 3 bases at V and 6 bases at J; junction bases unmatched: 10. The CDR3 protein is CSASPGLVGSNEQFF. As DNA, the CDR3 is TGCAGTGCTAGCCCGGGACTAGTTGGTTCCAATGAGCAGTTCTTC.

A few counts support this clonotype. The gene calls are TRBV20-1 and TRBJ1-1, with no clear D. Per germline, CDR1 DFQATT and CDR2 SNEGSKA (reference sequence). The CDR3 consists of 14 residues. Trimming took off 2 bases at V and 2 bases at J, with 12 bases between the two ends. CDR3 in amino acids: CSARYPAPNTEAFF. Here the CDR3 DNA reads TGCAGTGCTAGATACCCCGCACCTAACACTGAAGCTTTCTTT.

This clonotype was detected only a few times. The rearrangement joins TRBV5-5 to TRBJ1-1, with TRBD1 matching over 7 bases. There are 12 residues in the CDR3. Trimming at V came to 4 bases and at J to 5 bases, leaving 2 bases not matched to a gene. Germline V gene lookup returns CDR1 SGHKS and CDR2 YYEKEE (reference sequence). CDR3 sequence: CASSPDRTEAFF. The CDR3 DNA follows: TGTGCCAGCAGCCCGGACAGGACTGAAGCTTTCTTT.

This clonotype was counted at least ten times. CDR3 sequence: CSASRGGDYEQYF. In nucleotides, the CDR3 is TGCAGTGCTTCTCGCGGGGGGGACTACGAGCAGTACTTC. The genes are TRBV20-1 and TRBJ2-7, with TRBD2 matching 9 bases. The CDR3 is made up of 13 amino acids. V dropped 5 bases and J dropped 3; count of bases not matched to a gene: 5. The germline gives CDR1 DFQATT, CDR2 SNEGSKA (reference sequence).

This clonotype was recorded many times. The CDR3 reads CASSLGFEQYV. In nucleotides, the CDR3 is TGTGCCAGCAGTTTAGGGTTCGAGCAGTACGTC. The rearrangement uses TRBV28 and TRBJ2-7; the D is unclear. This CDR3 is 11 amino acids long. Trimming took off 2 bases at V and 6 bases at J, with 5 bases between the two ends. The germline V gene encodes CDR1 MDHEN and CDR2 SYDVKM.

V is TRBV4-1 and J is TRBJ2-4, with 14 nucleotides matching TRBD2. The CDR3 covers 18 residues. Germline CDR1 MGHRA, CDR2 YSYEKL. V shed 4 bases, J shed 1 base, and the junction held 6 bases outside the gene matches. CDR3 nucleotide sequence: TGCGCCAGCAGCCCGAGGACTAGCGGGGGGAGGGCCAAAAACATTCAGTACTTC. It is translated as CASSPRTSGGRAKNIQYF.

As to this clonotype: This may be a read error: a much more frequent sequence differs by one nucleotide. The CDR3 does not close with the conserved phenylalanine or tryptophan, likely indicating a read error. The rearrangement joins TRBV7-8 to TRBJ1-2, with a tentative D call TRBD1 (5 bases). Germline V gives CDR1 SGHVS, CDR2 FQNEAQ. Trimming removed 5 bases from V and 6 bases from J, with 16 bases in between. The CDR3 runs to 14 residues. The CDR3 spells CASSPQGFGNGYTL. DNA for the CDR3: TGTGCCAGCAGCCCGCAGGGATTCGGGAATGGCTACACCCTC.

The sample holds many counts of this clonotype. The DNA of the CDR3 is TGTGCCATCGGAACAGGGTCTGGCACAGATACGCAGTATTTT. Amino acids: CAIGTGSGTDTQYF. The chain joins TRBV10-3 to TRBJ2-3, with D possibly matching TRBD1 (6 bases). The CDR3 contains 14 residues. Per the germline V gene, CDR1 is ENHRY and CDR2 is SYGVKD. Trimming shortened V by 8 bases and J by 1 base, and 13 bases separated the two germline ends.

The sample holds many counts of this clonotype. The CDR3 loop reads CASSLGGRNGNQPQHF. CDR3 DNA: TGTGCCAGCAGCTTAGGAGGAAGAAATGGCAATCAGCCCCAGCATTTT. This chain joins TRBV7-2 and TRBJ1-5; the D is unclear. CDR3 length: 16 amino acids. The germline CDR1 and CDR2 sequences are SGHTA and FQGNSA. Trimming removed 1 base from V and 2 bases from J, with 12 bases in between.

This clonotype was counted many times. V gene TRBV19 combines with J gene TRBJ2-1, with TRBD2 identical over 9 bases. Germline trimming cut 3 bases from V and 8 bases from J; bases unmatched to any gene: 8. Per germline, CDR1 LNHDA and CDR2 SQIVND (reference sequence). The CDR3 is 15 amino acids. The CDR3 DNA is TGTGCCAGTAGTATCTATAGCGGGGGCTCAGATGAGCAGTTCTTC. It yields the protein CASSIYSGGSDEQFF. Supplemented by reference TRBV19 and TRBJ2-1, the full variable domain reads DGGITQSPKYLFRKEGQNVTLSCEQNLNHDAMYWYRQDPGQGLRLIYYSQIVNDFQKGDIAEGYSVSREKKESFPLTVTSAQKNPTAFYLCASSIYSGGSDEQFFGPGTRLTVL.

The chain recombines TRBV15 with TRBJ2-7; D is unclear. CDR3 size: 13 residues. The ends were cut back, 0 bases at V and 1 base at J, with 4 bases in the middle. Looked up from germline, CDR1 is LNHNV and CDR2 is YYDKDF (reference sequence). CDR3 loop: CATSRDPSYEQYF. CDR3 DNA: TGTGCCACCAGCAGAGATCCGTCCTACGAGCAGTACTTC.

This clonotype was seen at least ten times. This chain connects TRBV6-4 to TRBJ2-1, with D unclear. The CDR3 consists of 16 residues. V lost 0 bases, J lost 4 bases, and 13 bases lay in between. Germline loops: CDR1 MRHNA, CDR2 SNTAGT. CDR3 nucleotides: TGTGCCAGCAGTGACTCGTCTGGCAGGCCGTACAATGAGCAGTTCTTC. Amino acid sequence: CASSDSSGRPYNEQFF.

With regard to this clonotype: A much larger clone differs from this one at a single base, so this may be a read error. This CDR3 fails to terminate in the conserved phenylalanine or tryptophan, so it likely reflects a read error. Written as DNA, the CDR3 is TGTGCCATCAGTGAAGGATACGAGCAGTACTTA. Its translation is CAISEGYEQYL. The chain links TRBV10-3 to TRBJ2-7; no reliable D call. Germline values: CDR1 ENHRY, CDR2 SYGVKD. V lost 3 bases, J lost 4 bases, and 4 bases lay in between. CDR3 length: 11 residues.

This clonotype was seen ten or more times. The chain uses TRBV10-3 and TRBJ2-1; D could derive from TRBD1 or TRBD2 (5 bases each). Per germline, CDR1 ENHRY and CDR2 SYGVKD. The CDR3 totals 12 residues. V dropped 8 bases and J dropped 7 bases, with 12 bases sitting between them. The CDR3 sequence is CAIRDPKNEQFF. The DNA of the CDR3 is TGTGCCATCCGGGACCCTAAAAATGAGCAGTTCTTC.

Many counts were recorded for this clonotype. This chain uses TRBV7-9 with TRBJ2-1; D not certain. The V gene lost 1 base and the J gene lost 8 bases, with 9 bases spanning the gap. The CDR3 is made up of 13 amino acids. Per germline, CDR1 SEHNR and CDR2 FQNEAQ (reference sequence). Written as DNA, the CDR3 is TGTGCCAGCAGCTTAGTAATAGGCTATGAGCAGTTCTTC. Translated, it gives CASSLVIGYEQFF.

This clonotype showed up many times. The chain couples TRBV7-2 to TRBJ2-1, with 7 bases matching TRBD2. This CDR3 comprises 16 residues. Germline V lookup: CDR1 SGHTA, CDR2 FQGNSA. The trim removed 2 bases at V and 0 bases at J, leaving 4 bases unmatched. In DNA, the CDR3 is TGTGCCAGCAGCTTATGGGGGGGGAGCTCCTACAATGAGCAGTTCTTC. Amino acid sequence: CASSLWGGSSYNEQFF.

The sample holds many counts of this clonotype. The chain uses TRBV20-1 and TRBJ2-7; D unresolved. V lost 2 bases and J lost 0, with 8 bases in between. This CDR3 comprises 13 residues. In germline, CDR1 is DFQATT, CDR2 SNEGSKA (reference sequence). The CDR3 reads CSARNGVSYEQYV. CDR3 bases: TGCAGTGCTAGAAATGGGGTCTCCTACGAGCAGTACGTC.

This clonotype was observed many times. This chain's CDR3 is CSARDGDRAYGYTF. CDR3 DNA: TGCAGTGCTAGAGATGGGGACAGGGCCTATGGCTACACCTTC. The V gene is TRBV20-1, the J gene TRBJ1-2; 9 bases line up with TRBD1. The CDR3 extends over 14 amino acids. J gave up 4 bases and V 0 bases, and 3 bases lay outside the gene matches. Germline values: CDR1 DFQATT, CDR2 SNEGSKA (reference sequence).

The chain employs TRBV28 and TRBJ2-5; D is possibly TRBD2 (6 bases). The CDR3 consists of 15 residues. Trimming cost V 5 bases and J 5 bases, with 18 bases left between them. The germline V gene has CDR1 MDHEN and CDR2 SYDVKM. DNA for the CDR3: TGTGCCAGCAGTCGCGGGGTGCCGGGCGTGGAGACCCAGTACTTC. Translated, it gives CASSRGVPGVETQYF.

The chain joins TRBV28 to TRBJ2-7; 12 bases align to TRBD2. The V gene's germline CDR1 is MDHEN and CDR2 SYDVKM. The CDR3 is 18 residues long. V gave up 6 bases and J gave up 2 bases; unmatched junction bases: 14. The DNA for the CDR3 is TGTGCCAGCAGCCGACCTAGCGGGGGGGCGCTCCCCCCCTACGAGCAGTACGTC. As protein: CASSRPSGGALPPYEQYV.

The chain recombines TRBV19 with TRBJ1-5; D gene ambiguous. The CDR3 totals 10 residues. The germline V gene has CDR1 LNHDA and CDR2 SQIVND (reference sequence). Trimming removed 7 bases from V and 11 bases from J, with 9 bases in between. The CDR3: CASKGPSQHF. DNA for the CDR3: TGTGCCAGTAAAGGCCCTTCCCAGCATTTT.